This T cell receptor (beta chain) was profiled in a study of shared clonotypes between healthy human individuals. For the study at large: Each donor contributed plates that comprised three CD4 naive, three CD4 memory, two CD8 naive and one CD8 memory.

Study-level results: The four-donor shared clonotypes exceeded non-shared clonotypes in generation probability, with non-shared ones scoring lower. Genetic and exposure-history diversity was limited by the small donor number.

Notes on this clone: Antigen: not known.

This table comes from immunoSEQ multiplex PCR, and its TCRdb copy is limited to in-frame clones, with some not included. The data contain around 700,000 clones, under 80% of them singletons. The germline V and J ends were trimmed by 0 bases and 2 bases, with 10 bases remaining between them. Germline V gives CDR1 SGHRS, CDR2 YFSETQ. The CDR3 extends over 15 amino acids. The sequencing input was memory CD4+ T cells sorted from blood. Subset described: CD45RA-negative fraction. This sequence was found in a woman aged 25 to 39 in good health. This chain uses TRBV5-1 with TRBJ2-3; D remains unclear. The CDR3 DNA sequence: TGCGCCAGCAGCTTGGCCCGGGTTGACACAGATACGCAGTATTTT. It specifies CASSLARVDTDTQYF.